This passage covers 4 T cell receptor beta chains from one sample sequenced in a study of blood T cell repertoires in COVID-19. Data came from immunoSEQ multiplex PCR; TCRdb stores just in-frame clones and leaves some out. The table has more than 250,000 clones, roughly 86% seen once; the top ten hold roughly 4%. The material sequenced was peripheral blood. The receptors derive from a man between 18 and 29 years old with active or convalescent COVID-19.

This clone was detected only once. This chain connects TRBV4-2 to TRBJ2-3; D remains unclear. V lost 4 bases and J 2 bases, leaving 13 bases between the germline ends. The CDR3 is 15 amino acids. Germline loops: CDR1 LGHNA, CDR2 YNFKEQ. CDR3 protein: CASSRTISDTDTQYF. CDR3 DNA sequence: TGTGCCAGCAGCCGTACGATCAGTGACACAGATACGCAGTATTTT.

The genes are TRBV4-2 and TRBJ1-3; tentative D call: TRBD1 (5 bases). V gave up 8 bases and J gave up 8 bases, with 22 bases separating them. CDR1 is LGHNA and CDR2 is YNFKEQ in the germline V gene. The CDR3 contains 15 residues. CDR3 sequence reads: CASDQSGTGGDTIYF. The CDR3 DNA sequence: TGTGCCAGCGATCAATCCGGGACTGGAGGGGACACCATATATTTT.

J is TRBJ1-6 and V is TRBV10-3, with D unclear. The CDR3 runs to 14 residues. Trimming shortened V by 4 bases and J by 9 bases, and 13 bases separated the two germline ends. The germline V gene has CDR1 ENHRY and CDR2 SYGVKD. In DNA, the CDR3 is TGTGCCATCAGTGTCAAGATAGAAAGTTCACCCCTCCACTTT. It translates to CAISVKIESSPLHF.

V and J are TRBV6-1 and TRBJ2-5; no clear D. Germline V gene data show CDR1 as MNHNS and CDR2 as SASEGT. With 6 bases removed from V and 2 bases from J, the gap between germline ends came to 4 bases. This CDR3 contains 11 residues. Here the CDR3 DNA reads TGTGCCAGCAGCCCTCAAGAGACCCAGTACTTC. Translated, it gives CASSPQETQYF.